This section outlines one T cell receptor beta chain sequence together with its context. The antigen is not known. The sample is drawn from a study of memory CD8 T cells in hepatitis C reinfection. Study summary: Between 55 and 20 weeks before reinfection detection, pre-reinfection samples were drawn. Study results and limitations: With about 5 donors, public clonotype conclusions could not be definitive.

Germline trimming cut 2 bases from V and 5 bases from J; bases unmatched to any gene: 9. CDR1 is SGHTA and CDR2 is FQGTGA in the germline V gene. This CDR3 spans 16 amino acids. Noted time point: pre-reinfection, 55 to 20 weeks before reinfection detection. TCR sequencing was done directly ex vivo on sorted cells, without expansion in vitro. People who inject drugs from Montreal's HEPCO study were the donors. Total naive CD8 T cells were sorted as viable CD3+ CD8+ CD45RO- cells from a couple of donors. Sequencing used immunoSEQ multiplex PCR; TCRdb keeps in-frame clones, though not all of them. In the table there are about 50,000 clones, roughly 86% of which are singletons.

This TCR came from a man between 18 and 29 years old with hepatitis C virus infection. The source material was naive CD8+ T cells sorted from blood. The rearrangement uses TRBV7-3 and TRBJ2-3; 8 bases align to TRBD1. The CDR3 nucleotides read TGTGCCAGCAGCTTAGGTCTCAGGGGGCCCGGAGATACGCAGTATTTT. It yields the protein CASSLGLRGPGDTQYF.